The 10 T cell receptor beta chains presented below share a single source sample, sequenced in a study of blood T cell repertoires in COVID-19. Profiled with immunoSEQ multiplex PCR; TCRdb holds only in-frame clones, not every one. The repertoire holds 150,000 to 200,000 clones, with around 86% as singletons. The sequenced sample was PBMCs or T cells enriched from blood (not recorded which). The receptors derive from a woman in her 30s who had recovered from COVID-19.

This chain joins TRBV4-1 and TRBJ1-1; D may be TRBD1 (5 bases). This CDR3 has 13 amino acids. Trimming pared 8 bases from V and 6 bases from J, leaving 16 bases between. Germline lookup yields CDR1 MGHRA and CDR2 YSYEKL. CDR3 nucleotides: TGCGCCAGCGGTGCGGGGGGAAGTTCTGAAGCTTTCTTT. Translation gives CASGAGGSSEAFF.

The sample holds a few counts of this clone. The chain is built from TRBV19 and TRBJ2-2, with 7 bases that match TRBD1. The CDR3 has 16 amino acids. Germline CDR1 is LNHDA and CDR2 is SQIVND (reference sequence). Trimming removed 8 bases from V and 5 bases from J; junction bases left unmatched: 14. The CDR3 DNA is TGTGCCAGTTCCGGACAGGCGAACCTTAGGACCGGGGAGCTGTTTTTT. Translation: CASSGQANLRTGELFF.

This chain links TRBV5-1 with TRBJ2-3; D is unresolved. Germline V gene lookup returns CDR1 SGHRS and CDR2 YFSETQ. V dropped 0 bases and J dropped 1 base, with 12 bases sitting between them. This CDR3 region has 16 residues. CDR3 DNA: TGCGCCAGCAGCTTGGATTATTCCGGAGGCACAGATACGCAGTATTTT. This encodes CASSLDYSGGTDTQYF.

V is TRBV2 and J is TRBJ2-3, with 11 positions matching TRBD2. Per germline, CDR1 SNHLY and CDR2 FYNNEI. CDR3 size: 19 residues. V shed 4 bases, J shed 5 bases, and the junction held 17 bases outside the gene matches. CDR3: CASSVLGLAGGREGDTQYF. CDR3 bases: TGTGCCAGCAGTGTTTTAGGGCTAGCGGGAGGCCGGGAAGGAGATACGCAGTATTTT.

This sequence joins TRBV18 and TRBJ1-6, with 11 bases that match TRBD1. Unmatched junction bases numbered 6, after V lost 3 bases and J lost 8 bases. The CDR3 covers 16 residues. Germline CDR1 KGHSH, CDR2 LQKENI. CDR3 amino acids: CASSPPQGQGDSPLHF. CDR3 bases: TGTGCCAGCTCACCCCCGCAGGGACAGGGGGATTCACCCCTCCACTTT.

V usage is TRBV6-1 and J usage is TRBJ1-2; D perhaps matches TRBD1 (5 bases). Deletions cut 2 bases from V and 6 bases from J, with 7 bases between. The CDR3 spans 12 residues. The germline CDR1 and CDR2 sequences are MNHNS and SASEGT. CDR3 amino acids: CASSELGDGYTF. The CDR3 DNA follows: TGTGCCAGCAGTGAACTAGGGGATGGCTACACCTTC.

The chain links TRBV6-4 to TRBJ2-2; tentative D call: TRBD2 (5 bases). Per germline, CDR1 MRHNA and CDR2 SNTAGT. Trimming removed 3 bases from V and 5 bases from J, with 10 bases in between. CDR3 size: 14 residues. CDR3 loop: CASSEGVGTGELFF. Written as DNA, the CDR3 is TGTGCCAGCAGTGAGGGAGTGGGGACCGGGGAGCTGTTTTTT.

The chain carries TRBV6-5 and TRBJ1-5; 7 nucleotides match TRBD1. CDR3 size: 13 residues. The junction had 3 bases not matched to a gene; V was cut back by 6 bases and J by 4 bases. Germline V gene data show CDR1 as MNHEY and CDR2 as SVGAGI. The CDR3 protein is CASRDRENQPQHF. As DNA, the CDR3 is TGTGCCAGCAGAGACAGGGAAAATCAGCCCCAGCATTTT.

The rearrangement links TRBV4-2 to TRBJ2-5, with TRBD1 identical over 9 bases. The CDR3 is made up of 15 amino acids. Germline CDR1 LGHNA, CDR2 YNFKEQ. Trimming at V came to 1 base and at J to 5 bases, leaving 5 bases not matched to a gene. The DNA for the CDR3 is TGTGCCAGCAGCCAAGTTCACAGGGGGCCGGAGACCCAGTACTTC. Its translation is CASSQVHRGPETQYF.

The chain has TRBV9 and TRBJ2-2, with D possibly being TRBD1 (5 bases). Germline CDR1 reads SGDLS; CDR2 reads YYNGEE. CDR3 length: 14 residues. V was trimmed by 4 bases and J by 3 bases, leaving 10 bases between them. The CDR3 protein is CASSLQADTGELFF. CDR3 DNA: TGTGCCAGCAGCCTACAGGCGGACACCGGGGAGCTGTTTTTT.